This is a list of T cell receptor beta chains from one sample in a study of OX40 agonist ivuxolimab in advanced cancers. Some clones are missing from TCRdb's copy, which holds only in-frame ones; the method was immunoSEQ multiplex PCR. The data show tens of thousands of clones, with about 88% seen just once and approximately 1.5% held by the top ten. The sample was CD4+ or CD8+ T cells sorted from blood, taken in a trial of the OX40 agonist ivuxolimab. The origin of the receptors is an adult with an advanced solid tumor such as melanoma, head and neck, liver or kidney cancer. Each CDR3 is given with its conserved first and last residue. The D gene is left open where the match is weak. Clone size is not always given. Where it is, it says once, few, many or a class for expanded clones.

>14|.|TRBJ1-2|.|TRBV19
CASSMVSGEWGYTF
TGTGCCAGTAGTATGGTCAGCGGTGAGTGGGGCTACACCTTC
>15|.|TRBJ2-2|few|TRBV5-5
CASSLARTHTGELFF
TGTGCCAGCAGCTTGGCCAGGACTCACACCGGGGAGCTGTTTTTT
>16|.|TRBJ2-7|.|TRBV5-1
CASSLGWVRQGNEQYF
TGCGCCAGCAGCCTGGGATGGGTCCGGCAAGGCAACGAGCAGTACTTC
>13|TRBD1|TRBJ1-1|once|TRBV7-9
CASREQGYTEAFF
TGTGCCAGCAGAGAACAGGGGTACACTGAAGCTTTCTTT
>17|.|TRBJ2-2|.|TRBV9
CASSPRTAPGLNGELFF
TGTGCCAGCAGCCCCAGGACAGCCCCGGGGTTAAACGGGGAGCTGTTTTTT
>12|TRBD1|TRBJ1-2|.|TRBV6-5
CASSAQGYGYTF
TGTGCCAGCAGTGCACAGGGGTATGGCTACACCTTC
>15|TRBD1|TRBJ1-1|.|TRBV19
CASSIKGAGKAEAFF
TGTGCCAGTAGTATTAAGGGGGCGGGTAAGGCTGAAGCTTTCTTT
>14|.|TRBJ2-2|once|TRBV18
CASSPPYLAGELFF
TGTGCCAGCTCACCGCCCTATTTAGCCGGGGAGCTGTTTTTT
>14|TRBD2|TRBJ2-2|once|TRBV7-6
CASSQRELTGELFF
TGTGCCAGCAGCCAGCGGGAACTCACCGGGGAGCTGTTTTTT
>15|.|TRBJ1-2|.|TRBV18
CASSQSEGETEGYTF
TGTGCCAGCTCACAAAGCGAGGGGGAGACGGAAGGCTACACCTTC
>16|.|TRBJ2-3|.|TRBV7-9
CASSPGRTVSQDTQYF
TGTGCCAGCAGCCCTGGACGGACAGTTTCACAAGATACGCAGTATTTT
>15|TRBD1|TRBJ2-7|once|TRBV5-1
CASSVYTGGEYEQYF
TGCGCCAGCAGCGTTTACACAGGGGGCGAGTACGAGCAGTACTTC
>14|.|TRBJ1-4|.|TRBV5-1
CASSFGQRNEKLFF
TGTGCCAGCAGCTTCGGACAGAGAAATGAAAAACTGTTTTTT
>14|.|TRBJ2-7|.|TRBV10-3
CAISEDGTSDEQYF
TGTGCCATCAGTGAAGATGGGACCTCAGACGAGCAGTACTTC
>16|.|TRBJ2-1|.|TRBV9
CASSSRDTLAYNEQFF
TGTGCCAGCAGCTCCCGGGACACCCTTGCCTACAATGAGCAGTTCTTC
>15|.|TRBJ1-2|.|TRBV5-4
CASRPESGRDYGYTF
TGTGCCAGCAGGCCGGAGTCGGGGAGGGACTATGGCTACACCTTC
>14|.|TRBJ2-7|.|TRBV5-1
CASSLEPRSYEQYF
TGCGCCAGCAGCTTGGAGCCGCGCTCCTACGAGCAGTACTTC
>14|TRBD1|TRBJ1-6|.|TRBV30
CAWSAGQGDSPLHF
TGTGCCTGGAGTGCGGGACAGGGAGATTCACCCCTCCACTTT
>13|.|TRBJ2-5|.|TRBV7-9
CASSLTEQETQYF
TGTGCCAGCAGCTTGACAGAGCAAGAGACCCAGTACTTC
>11|.|TRBJ2-7|.|TRBV5-4
CASSYSSEQYF
TGTGCCAGCAGCTATAGCAGCGAGCAGTACTTC
>13|.|TRBJ1-2|.|TRBV28
CASSLGTNYGYTF
TGTGCCAGCAGTTTAGGGACTAACTATGGCTACACCTTC